The 17 T cell receptor beta chains below all came from one sample that was sequenced in a study of cytomegalovirus exposure and HLA in healthy donors. The PCR employed 60 Vbeta primers together with 13 Jbeta primers. Clones were sequenced by immunoSEQ multiplex PCR, and TCRdb holds only the in-frame ones, with some missing. The data contain about 110,000 clones, approximately 69% of them seen just once; the ten biggest clones take up approximately 3%. Sequencing input: PBMCs. The receptor source for this set is a man younger than 40 in good health and CMV-seronegative.

V and J are TRBV29-1 and TRBJ2-2, with TRBD1 identical over 9 bases. Germline assignment: CDR1 SQVTM and CDR2 ANQGSEA. J was trimmed by 3 bases and V by 4 bases; bases with no gene match: 6. The CDR3 extends over 15 amino acids. The CDR3 coding sequence is TGCAGCGTTGTCTTGGACAGGGGTCACACCGGGGAGCTGTTTTTT. Encoded protein: CSVVLDRGHTGELFF.

The V call is TRBV28, the J call TRBJ1-2; D not resolved. The V end was cut by 3 bases, the J end by 4 bases, with 12 bases between. The CDR3 totals 14 residues. Looked up from germline, CDR1 is MDHEN and CDR2 is SYDVKM. CDR3 amino acids: CASSFIDGSYGYTF. CDR3 in DNA: TGTGCCAGCAGTTTTATTGACGGGAGCTATGGCTACACCTTC.

This clone was counted only a few times. This rearrangement joins TRBV7-9 to TRBJ2-5; 10 bases line up with TRBD2. CDR3 length equals 16 residues. V trimming: 4 bases; J trimming: 0 bases; junction bases outside the gene matches: 5. Germline loops: CDR1 SEHNR, CDR2 FQNEAQ (reference sequence). For the CDR3, the DNA is TGTGCCAGCAGCTCAACTAGCGGGATGTACCAAGAGACCCAGTACTTC. It specifies CASSSTSGMYQETQYF.

The chain couples TRBV23-1 to TRBJ2-7, with D possibly TRBD2 on 5 matching bases. TRBV23-1 is given ORF status, its function remaining uncertain. V was shortened by 7 bases and J by 5 bases, with 21 bases between the two germline ends. The CDR3 covers 15 residues. CDR3 loop: CASTLVGRGRNEQYF. The CDR3 coding sequence is TGCGCCAGCACCCTTGTGGGGAGAGGCAGAAACGAGCAGTACTTC.

This clone occurred a few times. The rearrangement uses TRBV5-6 and TRBJ2-3; 9 positions agree with TRBD2. This CDR3 has 15 amino acids. V trimming: 0 bases; J trimming: 5 bases; junction bases outside the gene matches: 4. Per germline, CDR1 SGHDT and CDR2 YYEEEE. This CDR3 reads CASSLGREGRDTQYF. The DNA for the CDR3 is TGTGCCAGCAGCTTGGGGCGGGAGGGCCGAGATACGCAGTATTTT.

The J gene is TRBJ1-2, the V gene TRBV28; the D is unclear. V lost 8 bases and J 6 bases, leaving 10 bases between the germline ends. The CDR3 totals 11 residues. CDR1 is MDHEN and CDR2 is SYDVKM in the germline V gene. CDR3 DNA sequence: TGTGCCAGCGCGGGGTATGATGGCTACACCTTC. This gives the protein CASAGYDGYTF.

The chain employs TRBV28 and TRBJ2-5; 15 bases match TRBD2. This CDR3 has 20 residues. The junction had 24 bases not matched to a gene; V was cut back by 6 bases and J by 10 bases. CDR1 is MDHEN and CDR2 is SYDVKM in the germline V gene. The CDR3 loop is CASRLSPLYGTSGRPLIQYF. The CDR3 DNA reads TGTGCCAGCAGACTCAGTCCCCTCTACGGGACTAGCGGGAGGCCCCTAATCCAGTACTTC.

The rearrangement joins TRBV30 to TRBJ2-7; D is possibly TRBD1 (5 bases). V was trimmed by 4 bases and J by 3 bases, leaving 7 bases between them. The CDR3 spans 11 residues. CDR1 and CDR2 (germline): GTSNPN, SVGIG (reference sequence). CDR3 region: CAWTDSYEQYF. The CDR3 nucleotides read TGTGCCTGGACTGACAGCTACGAGCAGTACTTC. The full variable domain, in which reference TRBV30 and TRBJ2-7 provide the parts outside the CDR3, is SQTIHQWPATLVQPVGSPLSLECTVEGTSNPNLYWYRQAAGRGLQLLFYSVGIGQISSEVPQNLSASRPQDRQFILSSKKLLLSDSGFYLCAWTDSYEQYFGPGTRLTVT.

The rearrangement uses TRBV5-4 and TRBJ1-2; 7 bases match TRBD1. Per the germline V gene, CDR1 is SGHNT and CDR2 is YYREEE (reference sequence). This CDR3 region has 14 residues. The J segment lost 5 bases and the V segment lost 2 bases, leaving 6 bases of the junction unmatched. The CDR3 DNA follows: TGTGCCAGCAGCTTTACGACAGGGCCATATGGCTACACCTTC. This translates into CASSFTTGPYGYTF.

This clone was seen more than once but under ten times. The rearrangement links TRBV19 to TRBJ1-1; TRBD1 is a possible D gene (5 bases). V lost 6 bases and J lost 4, with 18 bases in between. Germline CDR1 LNHDA, CDR2 SQIVND (reference sequence). CDR3 length: 15 residues. The CDR3 reads CASSKAGERSTEAFF. DNA for the CDR3: TGTGCCAGTAGCAAGGCGGGGGAGAGGAGCACTGAAGCTTTCTTT.

This rearrangement joins TRBV7-6 to TRBJ1-1; perhaps TRBD1 as D (6 bases). The CDR3 covers 14 residues. Germline CDR1 and CDR2: SGHVS and FNYEAQ. The V end lost 1 base, the J end lost 0 bases, and 6 bases lay between the germline ends. The CDR3: CASSLGTVNTEAFF. CDR3 sequence (DNA): TGTGCCAGCAGCTTAGGGACAGTGAACACTGAAGCTTTCTTT.

The chain combines TRBV6-5 with TRBJ2-5; 7 nucleotides agree with TRBD1. The J call may be mistaken, given a closer DNA end match to TRBJ2-7. This CDR3 contains 13 residues. Germline-derived CDR1 and CDR2 are MNHEY and SVGAGI. The CDR3 coding sequence is TGTGCCAGCAGAAGGACAGGTACCTACGAGCAGTACTTC. Translated, it gives CASRRTGTYEQYF.

The chain is built from TRBV11-3 and TRBJ2-4; the D gene is possibly TRBD1 (6 bases). Germline V gene lookup returns CDR1 SGHNT and CDR2 YENEEA. The V end lost 3 bases, the J end lost 0 bases, and 9 bases lay between the germline ends. The CDR3 length is 15 residues. CDR3 DNA sequence: TGTGCCAGCAGCTTGAAGGGGGTAGCCAAAAACATTCAGTACTTC. It specifies CASSLKGVAKNIQYF.

V gene TRBV10-3 combines with J gene TRBJ2-3, with a possible D match to TRBD2 (5 bases). V was cut by 6 bases and J by 3 bases, with 10 bases left in between. The CDR3 covers 13 residues. Germline loops: CDR1 ENHRY, CDR2 SYGVKD. CDR3 nucleotides: TGTGCCATCAGGGGCGGGCGGACAGATACGCAGTATTTT. This codes for CAIRGGRTDTQYF.

The chain couples TRBV28 to TRBJ2-4, with D maybe TRBD1 (5 bases). The CDR3 contains 11 residues. Trimming pared 7 bases from V and 15 bases from J, leaving 16 bases between. CDR1 MDHEN and CDR2 SYDVKM come from the germline V gene. The CDR3 DNA reads TGTGCCAGCACCGACACCAGGGTTCGGTACTTC. Translating gives CASTDTRVRYF.

The rearrangement uses TRBV18 and TRBJ2-2, with 9 bases aligning to TRBD1. CDR1 is KGHSH, CDR2 LQKENI, per germline. There are 17 residues in the CDR3. The V segment lost 0 bases and the J segment 6 bases; nucleotides outside the gene matches: 8. CDR3 amino acids: CASSPPGQGNSAGELFF. The CDR3 DNA sequence: TGTGCCAGCTCACCACCGGGACAGGGAAATAGTGCCGGGGAGCTGTTTTTT. Full variable domain (outside the CDR3, taken from reference TRBV18 and TRBJ2-2): NAGVMQNPRHLVRRRGQEARLRCSPMKGHSHVYWYRQLPEEGLKFMVYLQKENIIDESGMPKERFSAEFPKEGPSILRIQQVVRGDSAAYFCASSPPGQGNSAGELFFGEGSRLTVL.

The chain employs TRBV5-5 and TRBJ2-4, with D uncertain. Germline-derived CDR1 and CDR2 are SGHKS and YYEKEE (reference sequence). The V and J ends lost 0 bases and 5 bases respectively, with 12 bases between them. The CDR3 length is 15 residues. The CDR3 reads CASSLGVMVENIQYF. As DNA, the CDR3 is TGTGCCAGCAGCTTGGGAGTTATGGTTGAAAACATTCAGTACTTC.